The 29 T cell receptor beta chains below come from one sample, sequenced in a study of T cell clonality in common variable immunodeficiency. Assay used: immunoSEQ multiplex PCR; TCRdb lists only in-frame clones, some missing. Captured here are about 40,000 clones, none seen once; the top ten comprise approximately 2.9%. Sequencing used peripheral blood mononuclear cells. All receptors derive from a person aged 18-69 years in good health.

This clone was found many times. The CDR3 loop reads CASSYILAQETQYF. The covered CDR3 bases are TGTGCCAGCAGCTATATACTAGCCCAAGAGACC. V is TRBV2 and J is TRBJ2-5; maybe TRBD2 (6 bases). Read data end 3 residues before the CDR3 end; the end is taken from the germline J gene. The germline V gene encodes CDR1 SNHLY and CDR2 FYNNEI. V was trimmed by 6 bases and J by 1 base, leaving 12 bases between them. The CDR3 is made up of 14 amino acids.

This clone has a count of ten or more. The CDR3 loop is CSARDPDRGHTEAFF. The CDR3 bases that were read are TGCAGTGCTAGAGACCCGGACAGGGGGCATACTGAA. The chain couples TRBV20-1 to TRBJ1-1, with 11 bases lining up with TRBD1. Read data end 3 residues before the CDR3 end; the end is taken from the germline J gene. Germline loops: CDR1 DFQATT, CDR2 SNEGSKA (reference sequence). The CDR3 sequence is 15 residues long. V lost 0 bases and J lost 5; bases outside the gene matches: 5.

At least ten counts were recorded for this clone. The read halts 3 residues ahead of the CDR3 end, with the missing end drawn from the germline J gene. The chain joins TRBV7-9 to TRBJ2-2, with D unresolved. Trimming took off 11 bases at V and 0 bases at J, with 16 bases between the two ends. The CDR3 extends over 15 amino acids. Germline V gives CDR1 SEHNR, CDR2 FQNEAQ (reference sequence). The part of the CDR3 DNA that was read is TGTGCCGGCCACTATAGCAACGCGAACACCGGGGAG. Translated: CAGHYSNANTGE. The entire CDR3 sequence reads CAGHYSNANTGELFF.

This clone was counted at least ten times. Sequencing ends 3 residues short of the CDR3 end; the germline J gene provides the rest. The chain links TRBV12-3 or TRBV12-4 to TRBJ1-2, with D unclear. V was cut by 1 base and J by 5 bases, with 14 bases left in between. The CDR3 spans 15 residues. The CDR3 protein is CASSLVGNPSYGYTF. Incomplete CDR3 DNA: TGTGCCAGCAGTTTAGTAGGCAATCCTAGTTATGGC.

Ten or more counts support this clone. The read ends 3 residues early relative to the CDR3; the germline J gene fills the gap. The chain couples TRBV7-2 to TRBJ1-1, with a possible D match to TRBD1 (6 bases). Germline V gene data show CDR1 as SGHTA and CDR2 as FQGNSA. The CDR3 loop spans 15 amino acids. Trimming removed 5 bases from V and 0 bases from J, with 13 bases in between. The CDR3 bases that were read are TGTGCCAGCAGCGCCACGTGGACAGTGAACACTGAA. It specifies CASSATWTVNTE. The entire CDR3 protein reads CASSATWTVNTEAFF.

This clone appeared many times. The CDR3 end falls 3 residues outside the read, so it is completed with the germline J gene. The rearrangement joins TRBV2 to TRBJ1-6, with 8 nucleotides matching TRBD1. The CDR3 contains 15 residues. Per germline, CDR1 SNHLY and CDR2 FYNNEI. The ends lost 3 bases at V and 7 bases at J; junction bases unmatched: 5. CDR3 DNA, as far as it was read: TGTGCCAGCAGTGATCGTGGACAGGGCAATTCACCC. It is translated as CASSDRGQGNSP. The whole CDR3 protein reads CASSDRGQGNSPLHF.

There are many counts of this clone. The sequence runs out 3 residues before the end of the CDR3; the remainder is reconstructed from the germline J gene. The rearrangement joins TRBV18 to TRBJ1-6; D perhaps matches TRBD1 (5 bases). V gave up 4 bases and J gave up 2 bases, with 9 bases separating them. In germline, CDR1 is KGHSH, CDR2 LQKENI. CDR3 length: 15 amino acids. The CDR3 loop reads CASSQGLTYNSPLHF. CDR3 DNA (partial): TGTGCCAGCTCACAGGGGTTAACCTATAATTCACCC.

To note about this clone: The missing CDR3 end, 3 residues past where the read stops, is filled in from the germline J gene. The genes are TRBV19 and TRBJ2-5; 7 nucleotides match TRBD1. J lost 2 bases, V lost 2 bases, and 8 bases had no gene match. The germline CDR1 and CDR2 sequences are LNHDA and SQIVND (reference sequence). The CDR3 has 16 residues. Here the CDR3 reads CASSIRTGTAQETQYF. CDR3 DNA (partial): TGTGCCAGTAGTATACGGACTGGGACAGCGCAAGAGACC.

This clone was seen at least ten times. The CDR3 end lies 3 residues beyond the end of the read and is filled in from the germline J gene. V usage is TRBV7-8 and J usage is TRBJ1-5; the match to TRBD1 covers 7 bases. The germline CDR1 and CDR2 sequences are SGHVS and FQNEAQ. CDR3 length: 16 residues. V shed 1 base and J 4 bases; nucleotides not matched to a gene: 7. This CDR3 is CASSLGLGTDNQPQHF. The CDR3 DNA, read in part, is TGTGCCAGCAGCTTAGGGTTGGGGACAGATAATCAGCCC.

The sequenced CDR3 bases are TGTGCCAGCAGTTACGATGAACCTAGCACAGATACC. This gives the protein CASSYDEPSTDT. The entire CDR3 is CASSYDEPSTDTYTF. The chain is built from TRBV6-2 or TRBV6-3 and TRBJ1-2, with D unresolved. The read terminates 3 residues ahead of where the CDR3 ends, so the germline J gene completes it. Germline V lookup: CDR1 MNHEY, CDR2 SVGEGT. This CDR3 contains 15 residues.

The table lists this clone with many counts. The read stops 3 residues short of the end of the CDR3; the missing end is completed from the germline J gene. The rearrangement links TRBV11-2 to TRBJ1-1, with D hard to call. This CDR3 contains 14 residues. Per germline, CDR1 SGHAT and CDR2 FQNNGV. Trimming took off 0 bases at V and 7 bases at J, with 12 bases between the two ends. The CDR3: CASSLDKGFIEAFF. The CDR3 bases that were read are TGTGCCAGCAGCTTAGATAAGGGTTTCATTGAA.

This clone has ten or more counts. Coverage ceases 3 residues before the CDR3 finishes, and the germline J gene fills in the end. The rearrangement links TRBV20-1 to TRBJ2-7, with 7 bases aligning to TRBD1. CDR1 and CDR2 (germline): DFQATT, SNEGSKA (reference sequence). The CDR3 is 14 residues long. J was trimmed by 3 bases and V by 4 bases; bases with no gene match: 9. The chain's CDR3 is CSANSGTAYYEQYF. Incomplete CDR3 DNA: TGCAGTGCTAACTCCGGGACAGCCTACTACGAG.

At least ten counts were recorded for this clone. From the germline J gene comes the end of the CDR3, since the read stops 3 residues before it. V gene TRBV18 combines with J gene TRBJ1-1; TRBD1 matches at 7 bases. This CDR3 spans 13 amino acids. Germline V gene lookup returns CDR1 KGHSH and CDR2 LQKENI. Trimming at V came to 5 bases and at J to 3 bases, leaving 3 bases not matched to a gene. This chain's CDR3 is CASSSDRYTEAFF. CDR3 DNA (partial): TGTGCCAGCTCATCGGACAGGTACACTGAA.

This clone was counted at least ten times. The CDR3 end falls 3 residues outside the read, so it is completed with the germline J gene. The rearrangement links TRBV6-1 to TRBJ2-1; 9 bases map to TRBD2. Germline trimming cut 4 bases from V and 8 bases from J; bases unmatched to any gene: 12. Germline V gives CDR1 MNHNS, CDR2 SASEGT. The CDR3 loop spans 16 amino acids. The CDR3 sequence is CASSGRAGGRAYEQFF. Partial CDR3 DNA: TGTGCCAGCAGTGGGAGAGCGGGCGGGAGGGCTTATGAG.

In its sample, this clone was seen many times. The CDR3 extends 3 residues past the end of the read, so its final part is completed from the germline J gene. This chain uses TRBV12-3 or TRBV12-4 with TRBJ2-3; 8 positions match TRBD2. The CDR3 sequence is 16 residues long. V shed 3 bases, J shed 0 bases, and the junction held 5 bases outside the gene matches. CDR3 sequence: CASSFGGRSSTDTQYF. CDR3 DNA, as far as it was read: TGTGCCAGCAGTTTTGGCGGGAGGTCTAGCACAGATACG.

Ten or more counts support this clone. A far bigger clonotype differs at one base, so this is likely a read error. The read ends 3 residues early relative to the CDR3; the germline J gene fills the gap. Other DNA sequences of this sample code for an identical CDR3. The rearrangement joins TRBV10-3 to TRBJ1-2, with TRBD1 identical over 9 bases. The CDR3 is made up of 12 amino acids. The germline V gene has CDR1 ENHRY and CDR2 SYGVKD. CDR3 DNA, as far as it was read: TGTGCCACCGGAGGGACAGGGCTCGGC. Amino acids: CATGGTGLG. The full CDR3 protein reads CATGGTGLGYTF.

This clone was detected ten times or more. The read comes to an end 3 residues before the CDR3 does, leaving the germline J gene to fill in the end. This sequence joins TRBV7-8 and TRBJ2-5; D unresolved. The V gene lost 3 bases and the J gene lost 4 bases, with 3 bases spanning the gap. The germline CDR1 and CDR2 sequences are SGHVS and FQNEAQ. This CDR3 contains 11 residues. The CDR3: CASSFGETQYF. The covered CDR3 bases are TGTGCCAGCAGCTTCGGAGAGACC.

This clone was counted many times. The observed sequence ends 3 residues before the CDR3 terminus, with the missing tail filled in from the germline J gene. The chain is built from TRBV20-1 and TRBJ2-7; no clear D gene. The CDR3 spans 12 residues. Germline V gene lookup returns CDR1 DFQATT and CDR2 SNEGSKA (reference sequence). The V gene lost 3 bases and the J gene lost 5 bases, with 11 bases spanning the gap. The sequenced part of the CDR3 DNA is TGCAGTGCTAGCGAGAACTCTGACGAG. Translation gives CSASENSDE. From start to end, the CDR3 is CSASENSDEQYF.

This clone was seen ten or more times. The read ends 3 residues shy of where the CDR3 ends; the end is completed using the germline J gene. This rearrangement joins TRBV6-1 to TRBJ1-1, with a possible D match to TRBD1 (5 bases). Trimming took off 3 bases at V and 1 base at J, with 6 bases between the two ends. The germline gives CDR1 MNHNS, CDR2 SASEGT. The CDR3 is 13 amino acids. The sequenced part of the CDR3 DNA is TGTGCCAGCAGTGATCAGGGGAACACTGAA. This encodes CASSDQGNTE. The CDR3 as a whole reads CASSDQGNTEAFF.

The sample holds many counts of this clone. Read coverage stops 3 residues before the CDR3 terminus; the germline J gene supplies the remainder. The gene calls are TRBV5-4 and TRBJ2-3, with 14 bases matching TRBD2. Trimming at V came to 4 bases and at J to 1 base, leaving 2 bases not matched to a gene. The germline gives CDR1 SGHNT, CDR2 YYREEE (reference sequence). The CDR3 covers 16 residues. CDR3 bases read: TGTGCCAGCAGCAAGGGACTAGCGGGAGGCACAGATACG. This gives the protein CASSKGLAGGTDT. The CDR3 in full is CASSKGLAGGTDTQYF.

This clone was seen many times. The DNA ends 3 residues before the CDR3 does, and the rest of the CDR3 is filled in from the germline J gene. The chain couples TRBV2 to TRBJ1-1; D remains ambiguous. With 8 bases removed from V and 1 base from J, the gap between germline ends came to 11 bases. The germline V gene encodes CDR1 SNHLY and CDR2 FYNNEI. There are 13 residues in the CDR3. CDR3 DNA, as far as it was read: TGTGCCAGCGTACGTACTGGGAACACTGAA. Its translation: CASVRTGNTE. The full-length CDR3 reads as CASVRTGNTEAFF. Combining the CDR3 with reference TRBV2 and TRBJ1-1 gives the whole variable domain EPEVTQTPSHQVTQMGQEVILRCVPISNHLYFYWYRQILGQKVEFLVSFYNNEISEKSEIFDDQFSVERPDGSNFTLKIRSTKLEDSAMYFCASVRTGNTEAFFGQGTRLTVV.

This clone came up many times. Coverage ceases 3 residues before the CDR3 finishes, and the germline J gene fills in the end. The chain is built from TRBV5-6 and TRBJ1-1; D is possibly TRBD1 (5 bases). From germline, CDR1 is SGHDT and CDR2 YYEEEE. The ends were cut back, 2 bases at V and 1 base at J, with 12 bases in the middle. The CDR3 totals 15 residues. The sequenced part of the CDR3 DNA is TGTGCCAGCAGCTTCCTGACAGAACCGAACACTGAA. Its translation is CASSFLTEPNTE. The full CDR3 reads CASSFLTEPNTEAFF. Filled out from reference TRBV5-6 and TRBJ1-1, the complete variable domain reads DAGVTQSPTHLIKTRGQQVTLRCSPKSGHDTVSWYQQALGQGPQFIFQYYEEEERQRGNFPDRFSGHQFPNYSSELNVNALLLGDSALYLCASSFLTEPNTEAFFGQGTRLTVV.

About this clone: Relative to the germline gene, one junction end is altered; a read error may explain this. The CDR3 here is CSSSLDGYEQYF. The CDR3 bases that were read are TGCTCCAGCAGCTTGGACGGCTACGAG. V gene TRBV5-1 combines with J gene TRBJ2-7; D gene uncertain. The observed sequence ends 3 residues before the CDR3 terminus, with the missing tail filled in from the germline J gene. CDR3 length equals 12 residues. Germline CDR1 reads SGHRS; CDR2 reads YFSETQ.

Ten or more counts support this clone. The read falls 3 residues short of the CDR3 end, and the missing part is taken from the germline J gene. This chain uses TRBV5-5 with TRBJ2-7, with D tentatively TRBD2 (6 bases). The CDR3 is 14 amino acids. Trimming stripped 3 bases from V and 2 bases from J, with 12 bases between. CDR1 SGHKS and CDR2 YYEKEE come from the germline V gene (reference sequence). CDR3 in amino acids: CASSSQGGTYEQYF. The CDR3 DNA, read in part, is TGTGCCAGCAGCTCCCAGGGAGGAACCTACGAG.

At least ten counts were recorded for this clone. The read is 3 residues too short to cover the CDR3 end, so that end is filled in from the germline J gene. The chain carries TRBV5-1 and TRBJ2-1, with 14 positions matching TRBD2. V shed 0 bases, J shed 8 bases, and the junction held 4 bases outside the gene matches. Germline-derived CDR1 and CDR2 are SGHRS and YFSETQ. This CDR3 has 16 residues. Incomplete CDR3 DNA: TGCGCCAGCAGCTTGGTTTTGGGACTAGCGGGAGATGAG. Its protein product is CASSLVLGLAGDE. The full-length CDR3 reads as CASSLVLGLAGDEQFF.

In its sample, this clone was seen many times. From the germline J gene comes the end of the CDR3, since the read stops 3 residues before it. J is TRBJ2-2 and V is TRBV19, with TRBD2 matching 12 bases. V was pared by 5 bases and J by 6 bases, with 7 bases of the junction left unmatched. Germline V CDR1 and CDR2: LNHDA, SQIVND (reference sequence). This CDR3 has 16 amino acids. CDR3 loop: CASSVASGGAAGELFF. CDR3 DNA (partial): TGTGCCAGTAGTGTCGCTAGCGGGGGGGCCGCCGGGGAG.

This clone was seen at least ten times. The read ends 3 residues early relative to the CDR3; the germline J gene fills the gap. This sequence joins TRBV7-8 and TRBJ2-4; 8 bases are a match to TRBD1. The CDR3 runs 13 residues. Looked up from germline, CDR1 is SGHVS and CDR2 is FQNEAQ. The CDR3 sequence: CASSPRQGLIQYF. Partial CDR3 DNA: TGTGCCAGCAGCCCCAGACAGGGGTTAATT.

This clone showed up many times. With the read ending 3 residues before the CDR3 end, the germline J gene is used to fill in that end. The V call is TRBV12-3 or TRBV12-4, the J call TRBJ2-1, with D tentatively TRBD2 (7 bases). This CDR3 contains 15 residues. Trimming cost V 6 bases and J 6 bases, with 18 bases left between them. This chain's CDR3 is CASSRKGGRGNEQFF. The sequenced CDR3 bases are TGTGCCAGCAGCCGAAAGGGGGGGCGAGGCAATGAG.

At least ten counts were recorded for this clone. The missing CDR3 end, 3 residues past where the read stops, is filled in from the germline J gene. This chain joins TRBV20-1 and TRBJ2-6, with D tentatively TRBD2 (5 bases). Trimming removed 3 bases at V and 0 bases at J, with 15 bases between. Looked up from germline, CDR1 is DFQATT and CDR2 is SNEGSKA (reference sequence). The CDR3 contains 17 residues. This CDR3 is CSASASSSVSGANVLTF. The part of the CDR3 DNA that was read is TGCAGTGCTAGTGCTAGCTCCTCCGTCTCTGGGGCCAACGTC.